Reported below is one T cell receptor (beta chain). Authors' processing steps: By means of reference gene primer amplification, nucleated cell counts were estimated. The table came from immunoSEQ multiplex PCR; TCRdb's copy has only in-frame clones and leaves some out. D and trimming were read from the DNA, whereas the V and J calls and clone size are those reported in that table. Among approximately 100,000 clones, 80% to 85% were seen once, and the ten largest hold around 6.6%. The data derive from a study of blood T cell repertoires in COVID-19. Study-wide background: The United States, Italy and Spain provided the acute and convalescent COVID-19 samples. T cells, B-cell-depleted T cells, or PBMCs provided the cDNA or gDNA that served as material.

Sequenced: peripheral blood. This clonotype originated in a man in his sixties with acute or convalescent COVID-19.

This CDR3 is CASSLGQGAEAFF. For the CDR3, the DNA is TGTGCCAGCAGTCTCGGACAGGGCGCTGAAGCTTTCTTT. The chain has TRBV27 and TRBJ1-1, with 8 bases matching TRBD1. With V trimmed by 5 bases and J by 6 bases, 5 bases remained unmatched. The CDR3 extends over 13 amino acids. CDR1 is MNHEY and CDR2 is SMNVEV in the germline V gene (reference sequence).